This TCR beta chain was sequenced during a study of PD-1 blockade in classical Hodgkin lymphoma. Study at large: Nivolumab was given intravenously to patients at 3 mg/kg every 2 weeks. Regarding the study as a whole: Among the patients, those starting nivolumab under 1 year after ASCT were excluded. Complete responders' baseline diversity resembled that of newly diagnosed patients.

On this clone itself: What it binds is unknown.

Sequencing used immunoSEQ multiplex PCR; TCRdb keeps in-frame clones, though not all of them. Among 75,000 to 100,000 clones, roughly 81% were seen once, and the ten largest hold 15% to 20%. Each of the patients experienced relapse following autologous stem cell transplantation, and their brentuximab vedotin exposure differed. This CDR3 contains 13 residues. Germline V gene sequence: CDR1 MNHEY, CDR2 SVGAGI. V lost 0 bases, J lost 6 bases, and 8 bases lay in between. Sequenced material: peripheral blood mononuclear cells (PBMCs), taken before the second cycle of nivolumab. The TCR comes from a human donor with classical Hodgkin lymphoma. The rearrangement uses TRBV6-5 and TRBJ1-1; D gene uncertain. CDR3 region: CASSYSILAEAFF. CDR3 sequence (DNA): TGTGCCAGCAGTTACTCAATCCTGGCTGAAGCTTTCTTT.